The 25 T cell receptor beta chains below come from one sample, sequenced in a study of human T cells and chemical hapten exposure. TCRdb reprocessed the RACE reads with MiXCR, giving one entry per CDR3 protein. The table shows about 380,000 distinct CDR3 sequences, with just under 6.5% occurring only once. The time point here: patch test 2, 6 weeks after DPC sensitization. Noted treatment: therapeutic diphenylcyclopropenone sensitization with weekly scalp DPC. The sample in question was whole blood, obtained in connection with sensitization to the hapten diphenylcyclopropenone (DPC). These receptors were obtained from a woman younger than 30 with alopecia areata. Some clones in this sample may be carry-over from other donors' samples.

This clonotype appeared many times. The V gene is TRBV5-4, the J gene TRBJ2-3; 8 bases map to TRBD2. The CDR3 has 16 residues. The trim removed 5 bases at V and 5 bases at J, leaving 13 bases unmatched. The germline V gene encodes CDR1 SGHNT and CDR2 YYREEE (reference sequence). CDR3 sequence reads: CASRKTGTSIRDTQYF. CDR3 DNA: TGTGCCAGCAGGAAAACCGGGACTAGTATTAGAGATACGCAGTATTTT.

The genes are TRBV6-6 and TRBJ2-3; D possibly corresponds to TRBD2 (5 bases). The CDR3 runs to 13 residues. V gave up 0 bases and J gave up 6 bases, with 7 bases separating them. CDR1 is MNHNY and CDR2 is SVGAGI in the germline V gene (reference sequence). CDR3 loop: CASSYSTGDTQYF. The CDR3 nucleotides are TGTGCCAGCAGTTACTCGACGGGGGATACGCAGTATTTT.

The sample holds a few counts of this clonotype. This chain joins TRBV6-4 and TRBJ1-5, with D possibly being TRBD1 (5 bases). Germline CDR1 and CDR2: MRHNA and SNTAGT. The V and J ends lost 2 bases and 2 bases respectively, with 7 bases between them. The CDR3 covers 14 residues. CDR3 DNA: TGTGCCAGCAGTGACCAGGGAGGCAATCAGCCCCAGCATTTT. The encoded protein is CASSDQGGNQPQHF.

Ten or more counts support this clonotype. This rearrangement joins TRBV28 to TRBJ1-2; perhaps TRBD1 as D (5 bases). The CDR3 is 14 residues long. The V gene lost 2 bases and the J gene lost 2 bases, with 9 bases spanning the gap. Germline loops: CDR1 MDHEN, CDR2 SYDVKM. The CDR3 is CASSLMGLNYGYTF. For the CDR3, the DNA is TGTGCCAGCAGTTTAATGGGACTCAACTATGGCTACACCTTC.

This clonotype has just a few counts. The chain carries TRBV3-1 and TRBJ1-6; a weak D match, TRBD1 (5 bases). The V and J ends lost 4 bases and 3 bases respectively, with 31 bases between them. Looked up from germline, CDR1 is LGHDT and CDR2 is YNNKEL (reference sequence). The CDR3 is 22 residues long. CDR3 DNA: TGTGCCAGCAGCCGAGCGGGTCCTCGGAGGGGATCCCTACACATCTATAATTCACCCCTCCACTTT. This translates into CASSRAGPRRGSLHIYNSPLHF.

This clonotype was observed at least ten times. The chain carries TRBV7-2 and TRBJ1-6; TRBD1 is a possible D gene (6 bases). Germline values: CDR1 SGHTA, CDR2 FQGNSA. The CDR3 runs 16 residues. The germline V and J ends were trimmed by 7 bases and 0 bases, with 13 bases remaining between them. CDR3: CASKRQASSYNSPLHF. In DNA form, the CDR3 reads TGTGCCAGCAAACGACAGGCTAGCTCCTATAATTCACCCCTCCACTTT.

This clonotype was seen a few times. This sequence joins TRBV5-1 and TRBJ1-4; D is possibly TRBD1 (6 bases). V lost 7 bases and J lost 2, with 15 bases in between. CDR1 is SGHRS and CDR2 is YFSETQ in the germline V gene. The CDR3 loop spans 15 amino acids. The CDR3 sequence: CASAQTTGTNEKLFF. As DNA, the CDR3 is TGCGCCAGCGCTCAAACTACAGGGACTAATGAAAAACTGTTTTTT.

This clonotype was picked up a small number of times. The chain couples TRBV13 to TRBJ2-2; D is perhaps TRBD2 (5 bases). Germline V gene sequence: CDR1 PRHDT, CDR2 FYEKMQ (reference sequence). The V and J ends lost 3 bases and 5 bases respectively, with 7 bases between them. The CDR3 sequence is 13 residues long. The CDR3 coding sequence is TGTGCCAGCAGCTTCCCGGGAACCGGGGAGCTGTTTTTT. Its translation: CASSFPGTGELFF.

This clonotype was seen only a few times. This chain links TRBV28 with TRBJ2-7; TRBD1 agrees at 7 bases. Germline V gene sequence: CDR1 MDHEN, CDR2 SYDVKM. V lost 5 bases, J lost 1 base, and 11 bases stayed unmatched. CDR3 length equals 16 residues. In DNA, the CDR3 is TGTGCCAGCAGTCCCGACCGGGACAGCCATTCCTACGAGCAGTACTTC. It translates to CASSPDRDSHSYEQYF.

This clonotype was seen repeatedly, ten times or more. The chain carries TRBV7-2 and TRBJ2-3; no firm D call. The CDR3 loop spans 13 amino acids. Per the germline V gene, CDR1 is SGHTA and CDR2 is FQGNSA. V lost 0 bases to trimming and J lost 4 bases, with 5 bases between them. In DNA, the CDR3 is TGTGCCAGCAGCTTAGCGGAGCCAGATACGCAGTATTTT. The encoded protein is CASSLAEPDTQYF.

The chain has TRBV4-3 and TRBJ1-2; no reliable D call. The CDR3 is 14 amino acids. The germline V gene has CDR1 LGHNA and CDR2 YSLEER. V lost 1 base to trimming and J lost 5 bases, with 11 bases between them. CDR3 sequence (DNA): TGCGCCAGCAGCCAAGCGGAGGACGCTTATGGCTACACCTTC. Amino acid sequence: CASSQAEDAYGYTF.

This clonotype was recorded a few times. This chain joins TRBV28 and TRBJ1-6; D perhaps matches TRBD1 (5 bases). CDR1 and CDR2 from the germline V gene are MDHEN and SYDVKM. V lost 10 bases, J lost 0 bases, and 22 bases lay in between. The CDR3 length is 18 residues. The CDR3 sequence is CATKERGRPSSYNSPLHF. CDR3 in DNA: TGTGCCACCAAAGAACGGGGACGGCCGAGCTCCTATAATTCACCCCTCCACTTT.

The chain is built from TRBV9 and TRBJ2-3; D remains unclear. Deletions cut 0 bases from V and 4 bases from J, with 6 bases between. The CDR3 extends over 13 amino acids. Germline V lookup: CDR1 SGDLS, CDR2 YYNGEE. CDR3 region: CASSVGRADTQYF. The CDR3 DNA sequence: TGTGCCAGCAGCGTAGGACGCGCAGATACGCAGTATTTT.

This chain links TRBV4-3 with TRBJ2-7, with D tentatively TRBD1 or TRBD2 (5 bases each). V shed 0 bases and J shed 3 bases, with 12 bases lying between them. CDR3 length equals 15 residues. Germline-derived CDR1 and CDR2 are LGHNA and YSLEER. As DNA, the CDR3 is TGCGCCAGCAGCCAAGAGGGGACCCCCAGCTACGAGCAGTACTTC. Translating gives CASSQEGTPSYEQYF.

This chain connects TRBV6-2 or TRBV6-3 to TRBJ1-1; D not resolved. The ends were cut back, 4 bases at V and 5 bases at J, with 29 bases in the middle. This CDR3 has 19 residues. CDR1 and CDR2 from the germline V gene are MNHEY and SVGEGT. The CDR3 nucleotides are TGTGCCAGCAGTTTCAATCCTCGGCCACGCCGGGCAAGTAAAACTGAAGCTTTCTTT. This codes for CASSFNPRPRRASKTEAFF.

V usage is TRBV9 and J usage is TRBJ1-4; D remains unclear. Trimming cost V 2 bases and J 5 bases, with 10 bases left between them. Germline-derived CDR1 and CDR2 are SGDLS and YYNGEE. The CDR3 spans 14 residues. CDR3 residues: CASSVRDGNEKLFF. The CDR3 DNA sequence: TGTGCCAGCAGCGTCCGAGACGGCAATGAAAAACTGTTTTTT.

The chain carries TRBV7-2 and TRBJ2-7; D is uncertain. The CDR3 has 14 residues. Germline V gives CDR1 SGHTA, CDR2 FQGNSA. V lost 5 bases and J 6 bases, leaving 17 bases between the germline ends. This CDR3 reads CASSPYVGNGEQYF. DNA of the CDR3: TGTGCCAGCAGCCCCTATGTAGGGAATGGCGAGCAGTACTTC. Drawing the rest from reference TRBV7-2 and TRBJ2-7, the complete variable domain is GAGVSQSPSNKVTEKGKDVELRCDPISGHTALYWYRQSLGQGLEFLIYFQGNSAPDKSGLPSDRFSAERTGGSVSTLTIQRTQQEDSAVYLCASSPYVGNGEQYFGPGTRLTVT.

This clonotype was detected many times. The rearrangement links TRBV6-5 to TRBJ1-2, with 10 bases matching TRBD1. Germline CDR1 reads MNHEY; CDR2 reads SVGAGI. Trimming at V came to 4 bases and at J to 4 bases, leaving 0 bases not matched to a gene. CDR3 length: 13 residues. CDR3 DNA: TGTGCCAGCAGTTGGACAGGGGGCTATGGCTACACCTTC. This translates into CASSWTGGYGYTF.

At least ten counts were recorded for this clonotype. CDR3 sequence: CASSEQYLWGRGKGQPQHF. The CDR3 region has the DNA TGTGCCAGCAGTGAACAGTATTTATGGGGGCGCGGGAAGGGTCAGCCCCAGCATTTT. The rearrangement links TRBV6-1 to TRBJ1-5; a weak D match, TRBD1 (6 bases). CDR1 MNHNS and CDR2 SASEGT come from the germline V gene. CDR3 size: 19 residues. V gave up 2 bases and J gave up 6 bases, with 26 bases separating them.

This clonotype was observed many times. This chain links TRBV25-1 with TRBJ1-4; D remains ambiguous. The CDR3 has 15 amino acids. The germline V gene has CDR1 MGHDK and CDR2 SYGVNS. The V and J ends lost 2 bases and 0 bases respectively, with 7 bases between them. CDR3 sequence reads: CASSEGETTNEKLFF. The CDR3 nucleotides read TGTGCCAGCAGTGAAGGGGAAACAACTAATGAAAAACTGTTTTTT.

The chain joins TRBV19 to TRBJ1-5; 7 bases agree with TRBD1. Germline V gene data show CDR1 as LNHDA and CDR2 as SQIVND (reference sequence). This CDR3 contains 16 residues. The CDR3 DNA is TGTGCAGTAGGAGGGGGCGCCGGCTATAGCAATCAGCCCCAGCATTTT. It specifies CAVGGGAGYSNQPQHF.

The chain joins TRBV12-3 or TRBV12-4 to TRBJ1-2; the D is unclear. V was cut by 5 bases and J by 8 bases, with 15 bases left in between. The CDR3 is made up of 13 amino acids. The CDR3 is CASSLRARQGYTF. CDR3 nucleotide sequence: TGTGCCAGCAGTCTCCGGGCTCGGCAGGGCTACACCTTC.

CDR3 in DNA: TGTGCCAGCAGTGAAGACCCCATGGCAGGGTGGCCCGAGCAGTACTTC. Encoded protein: CASSEDPMAGWPEQYF. The chain uses TRBV6-1 and TRBJ2-7, with a weak D call TRBD1 (5 bases). Germline CDR1 reads MNHNS; CDR2 reads SASEGT. The CDR3 spans 16 residues. V was clipped by 1 base and J by 6 bases, with 19 bases between them.

This clonotype was seen only a few times. The chain carries TRBV24-1 and TRBJ2-7, with 10 bases matching TRBD1. V was clipped by 4 bases and J by 2 bases; unmatched bases: 1. CDR1 and CDR2 from the germline V gene are KGHDR and SFDVKD. This CDR3 region has 14 residues. Written as DNA, the CDR3 is TGTGCCACCAGTGACGGGACAGGGGCCTACGAGCAGTACTTC. Translating it yields CATSDGTGAYEQYF.

This clonotype occurred a few times. V and J are TRBV6-6 and TRBJ2-3; D remains unclear. CDR3 size: 13 residues. V dropped 6 bases and J dropped 3 bases, with 10 bases sitting between them. In germline, CDR1 is MNHNY, CDR2 SVGAGI (reference sequence). The CDR3 DNA follows: TGTGCCAGCAGCACCGATAGGACAGATACGCAGTATTTT. Translation: CASSTDRTDTQYF.